This T cell receptor (beta chain) was sequenced for a study of beta chain features in type 1 diabetes. The CDR3 extends over 17 amino acids. After removal of 6 bases from V and 3 bases from J, the junction contained 15 bases not matched to a gene. Germline loops: CDR1 ENHRY, CDR2 SYGVKD. General observations from the study: Patients and controls would share equally any PCR tilt toward shorter templates. Across all four CD4+ subsets, people with type 1 diabetes showed modestly shorter TCRB CDR3s.

Expressed TCRB transcripts got sequenced, as all isolated RNA was reverse transcribed. The assay was immunoSEQ multiplex PCR, and TCRdb's table has in-frame clones only and misses some. Of 30,000 to 45,000 clones listed, 55% to 70% are singletons. As to this clone: The antigen remains unidentified.

The chain employs TRBV10-3 and TRBJ2-3, with 7 bases aligning to TRBD1. Sequencing used Tregs from blood. The source is a woman in her twenties or thirties in good health. CDR3 loop: CAIRDQNRGIGTDTQYF. The CDR3 DNA reads TGTGCCATCAGGGACCAGAACAGGGGAATCGGGACAGATACGCAGTATTTT.